The entry below describes one T cell receptor (beta chain). This specimen belongs to a study of blood T cells in healthy people across ages. Combining a sample-barcoded 5' primer with a J-beta primer mix, a second PCR ran for 7 to 11 cycles. TCRdb analysed the 5' RACE reads with MiXCR anew, one entry per CDR3 protein. The profile shows 1,100,000 or so distinct CDR3 sequences, under 45% of them singletons. Sequencing was carried out using blood. The sequence came from a woman aged 60-75 years in good health.

CDR3 residues: CASSYTYSSYEQYF. The DNA of the CDR3 is TGTGCCAGCAGTTACACCTACAGTTCCTACGAGCAGTACTTC. The chain joins TRBV6-2 or TRBV6-3 to TRBJ2-4; D uncertain. The J call is doubtful: the DNA matches TRBJ2-7 better. CDR1 and CDR2 (germline): MNHEY, SVGEGT. The CDR3 has 14 amino acids.